A selection of T cell receptor beta chains follows, all from one sample in a study of beta chain features in type 1 diabetes. Data came from immunoSEQ multiplex PCR; TCRdb stores just in-frame clones and leaves some out. Here the sample spans 160,000 or so clones, about 10% being singletons. What was sequenced was central memory CD4+ T cells from blood. Receptors originate from a woman between 25 and 40 years old with type 1 diabetes. The CDR3 runs from the conserved cysteine through the conserved F or W.

>TRBV21-1|TRBJ2-3
CASSKALGGISGRGVPDTQYF
>TRBV5-6|TRBJ1-2
CASSYPGTGINGYTF
>TRBV5-8|TRBJ2-2
CATTALGLASTGELFF
>TRBV14|TRBJ2-2
CASSQDRGPSGTNTGELFF
>TRBV19|TRBJ1-2
CASRPAGTGVFGYTF
>TRBV18|TRBJ1-1
CASSPKQGTEAFF
>TRBV2|TRBJ2-1
CASSEGLAGDQEFF
>TRBV7-9|TRBJ2-7
CASSGEGGYEQYF
>TRBV29-1|TRBJ1-1
CSVVGGWGMNTEAFF
>TRBV28|TRBJ2-5
CASSWGQGRETQYF
>TRBV5-1|TRBJ2-7
CASSSGLAEEQYF
>TRBV11-2|TRBJ2-6
CASSLGQGEADSGANVLTF
>TRBV27|TRBJ2-3
CASSPAGVDTQYF
>TRBV7-3|TRBJ2-3
CASSRPGTRADTQYF
>TRBV6-5|TRBJ1-5
CASQTSGNQPQHF
>TRBV2|TRBJ2-7
CASSDLAGVAGEQYF
>TRBV15|TRBJ2-1
CATTYRATSYNEQFF
>TRBV7-9|TRBJ1-4
CASSPRDGLGEKLFF
>TRBV7-4|TRBJ2-5
CASSLRLAGAIQETQYF
>TRBV7-3|TRBJ2-5
CASSPARSETQYF
>TRBV6-1|TRBJ2-5
CASYNGRSETQYF
>TRBV19|TRBJ2-7
CASLDRGNEQYF
>TRBV4-2|TRBJ2-2
CASSQRGLQGGELFF
>TRBV5-4|TRBJ1-1
CASSQGGANTEAFF
>TRBV7-9|TRBJ2-5
CASSLGLAGEKTQYF
>TRBV5-1|TRBJ1-2
CASSLDGTGDNYGYTF
>TRBV7-3|TRBJ2-2
CASRRSSGVTGELFF
>TRBV5-1|TRBJ2-3
CASSPEGLADTQYF
>TRBV5-1|TRBJ2-1
CASSLASTSGDSSYNEQFF
>TRBV5-1|TRBJ1-1
CASSQLPGAGTEAFF
>TRBV11-1|TRBJ1-1
CASSSSEDTEAFF
>TRBV4-1|TRBJ2-1
CASSQGLVLSSYNEQFF
>TRBV7-9|TRBJ2-2
CAIPPRGNYRDTGELFF
>TRBV5-1|TRBJ2-5
CASSLVDSQETQYF
>TRBV18|TRBJ1-2
CASSPPLGSTGGLGYTF
>TRBV30|TRBJ1-2
CAWSVPRTGLGYTF
>TRBV29-1|TRBJ1-2
CSVAQGANYGYTF
>TRBV5-1|TRBJ2-1
CASRDTGFLDNEQFF
>TRBV5-1|TRBJ2-5
CASSLSQAETQYF
>TRBV5-6|TRBJ1-1
CASKGVNTEAFF
>TRBV5-1|TRBJ2-5
CASSPGTSGSSGQETQYF
>TRBV18|TRBJ2-1
CASATGTGDYNEQFF
>TRBV19|TRBJ2-3
CASRRGLNTDTQYF
>TRBV11-2|TRBJ2-3
CASSRSGRGTDTQYF
>TRBV18|TRBJ2-1
CASSSLAGVVDEQFF
>TRBV5-6|TRBJ1-1
CASSGSDSFEAFF
>TRBV7-3|TRBJ2-1
CASSPRTGSGNEQFF
>TRBV9|TRBJ1-5
CASSVQGGNQPQHF
>TRBV19|TRBJ2-1
CASTDPGGKSADEQFF
>TRBV5-1|TRBJ2-1
CASSSGQGLYNEQFF
>TRBV7-3|TRBJ2-3
CASSRSTDTQYF
>TRBV29-1|TRBJ1-1
CSVVKGEAEAFF
>TRBV29-1|TRBJ1-4
CSVGGGGEKLFF
>TRBV25-1|TRBJ2-3
CASSVGAGRTDTQYF
>TRBV19|TRBJ1-5
CASSIQGGIDQPQHF
>TRBV18|TRBJ2-5
CASSSAGGETQYF